This TCR beta chain was identified in a study of vaccination effects on CD4 cells after COVID-19. Prior to sequencing, the ViraFEST assay stimulated PBMC with viral peptide pools, which expanded the antigen-specific CD4+ T cells. Culturing for about 10 days preceded CD4+ T cell isolation. Every participant took two doses of the BNT162b2 or mRNA-1273 vaccine. Generated by immunoSEQ multiplex PCR, the TCRdb table keeps only in-frame clones and is missing some. Found here are around 32,000 clones, roughly two thirds of them singletons; the top ten hold 9% to 15%. V was cut by 7 bases and J by 0 bases, with 12 bases left in between. CDR1 is MNHEY and CDR2 is SVGAGI in the germline V gene. The CDR3 sequence is 14 residues long. As regards this clone: Its antigen is as yet unknown.

This material consisted of CD4+ T cells from PBMCs cultured with HCoV-229E spike peptides, taken after COVID-19 vaccination. The TCR comes from a human donor who received a COVID-19 vaccine. The J gene is TRBJ1-1, the V gene TRBV6-5; D is unresolved. The CDR3 is CASKLDTLNTEAFF. In DNA, the CDR3 is TGTGCCAGCAAGCTTGACACTTTGAACACTGAAGCTTTCTTT.